This T cell receptor beta chain was retrieved from a study of blood T cell repertoires in COVID-19. Study-wide context: Material from acute and convalescent COVID-19 was sourced from the United States, Italy and Spain. PBMCs, B-cell-depleted T cells, or T cells provided the cDNA or gDNA that made up the material.

The germline V gene encodes CDR1 MGHRA and CDR2 YSYEKL. This CDR3 is built from 14 residues. Trimming at V came to 1 base and at J to 6 bases, leaving 3 bases not matched to a gene. In the authors' workflow: The assay estimated nucleated cells by amplifying reference gene primers. Sequencing used immunoSEQ multiplex PCR; TCRdb keeps in-frame clones, though not all of them. That table is the source of V, J and clone size, and D and trimming were worked out from the DNA. The sample consists of approximately 45,000 clones, about nine tenths of them appearing once. Source material: peripheral blood. The rearrangement uses TRBV4-1 and TRBJ2-7; 10 bases agree with TRBD2. This clonotype was sampled from a man between 65 and 85 years old with acute or convalescent COVID-19. This CDR3 reads CASSQGLAGAEQYF. As DNA, the CDR3 is TGCGCCAGCAGCCAAGGGCTAGCGGGGGCCGAGCAGTACTTC.